These 3 T cell receptor beta chains share one sample of origin, sequenced in a study of metastatic and nonmetastatic thyroid tumors. TCRdb called clones again from the PCR reads with MiXCR. The sample lists roughly 65,000 clones; 13% to 15% were seen once. Ahead of thyroid surgery, no patient had received treatment of any kind. Sequencing was carried out using blood. The receptors were gathered from a male donor with papillary thyroid cancer or a benign thyroid nodule (not recorded which). Some clones in this sample may be carry-over from other donors' samples.

This clone was counted many times. CDR3 region: CASSTGDGNYGYTF. Here the CDR3 DNA reads TGCGCCAGCAGCACGGGGGACGGAAACTATGGCTACACCTTC. The gene calls are TRBV5-1 and TRBJ1-2; weak D call: TRBD1 (5 bases). Germline V gene sequence: CDR1 SGHRS, CDR2 YFSETQ. This CDR3 spans 14 amino acids. The germline V and J ends were trimmed by 4 bases and 2 bases, with 12 bases remaining between them.

This clone was recorded a few times. V gene TRBV28 combines with J gene TRBJ2-7; D unclear. V was pared by 4 bases and J by 2 bases, with 15 bases between. Germline lookup yields CDR1 MDHEN and CDR2 SYDVKM. The CDR3 is 15 amino acids. The CDR3 region has the DNA TGTGCCAGCAGTTCCGTAGGAAGTTGGGCCTACGAGCAGTACGTC. It encodes CASSSVGSWAYEQYV.

There are many counts of this clone. The V and J genes are TRBV7-6 and TRBJ2-1; 9 bases align to TRBD2. The CDR3 runs to 16 residues. Germline values: CDR1 SGHVS, CDR2 FNYEAQ. V lost 5 bases, J lost 9 bases, and 14 bases stayed unmatched. The CDR3 DNA is TGTGCCAGCAGCAAACTTAGCGGGAGTCAGGTGGCTGAGCAGTTCTTC. Protein product: CASSKLSGSQVAEQFF.